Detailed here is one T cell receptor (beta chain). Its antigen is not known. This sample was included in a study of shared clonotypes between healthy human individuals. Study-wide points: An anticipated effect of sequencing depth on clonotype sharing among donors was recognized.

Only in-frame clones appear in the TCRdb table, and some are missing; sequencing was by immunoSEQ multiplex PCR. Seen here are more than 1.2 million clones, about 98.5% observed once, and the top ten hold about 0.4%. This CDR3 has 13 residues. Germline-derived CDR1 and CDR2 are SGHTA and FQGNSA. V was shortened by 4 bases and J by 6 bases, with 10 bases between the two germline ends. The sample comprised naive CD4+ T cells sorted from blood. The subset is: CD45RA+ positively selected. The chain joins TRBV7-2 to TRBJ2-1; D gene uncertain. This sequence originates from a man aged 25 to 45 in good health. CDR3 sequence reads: CASSSRRGNEQFF. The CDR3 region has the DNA TGTGCCAGCAGCTCAAGACGAGGCAATGAGCAGTTCTTC.